This T cell receptor (beta chain) was identified in a study of cytomegalovirus exposure and HLA in healthy donors (dated by TCRdb to between 2016 and 2019). Study-wide context: An earlier analysis of 587 of the donors reported 276 Gb of sequence data and 117 million unique TCR beta sequences obtained from about 180 million T cells. Rather than drawing on any new phenotypic data, the later analysis identified candidate immune exposures from TCR beta sequences and the way those sequences occurred across donors. All discovery cohort repertoires had been generated using a single sequencing platform. An early release that covered around 590 HLA-typed donors contained about 300 gigabases of sequencing data and about 84 million unique TCR sequences. Using immunosequencing, the study profiled T cell repertoires from 640 or so subjects and related those repertoires to cytomegalovirus serostatus. Both class I and class II loci were covered by HLA typing, at four-digit resolution. To predict cytomegalovirus infection status, the study brought together high-throughput TCR immunosequencing, statistical association of individual TCRs with disease status, and machine learning. Donor age, sex, ethnicity and CMV serostatus were compiled alongside the repertoire data. On average, around 230,000 unique TCR beta nucleotide sequences were sequenced per donor among 398 genotyped donors of the cohort, with around 19% of those sequences being non-productive. In a later analysis, previously published TCR beta repertoires from roughly 710 donors were re-analyzed and high-resolution HLA genotyping was added so that TCR occurrence patterns could be studied. The number of donors typed differed by locus, with 629-630 for A, B, C, DRB1 and DQB1, around 520 for DQA1, 600 to 610 for DPA1, and under 490 for DPB1. The study was designed to test whether signatures of past pathogen exposure could be identified by cataloging public T cell receptors. To decide whether each TCR beta V gene segment behaved as functional or pseudogenic, an earlier analysis of over 500 of the donors relied on high-throughput TCR beta sequencing. A later genetic analysis used genome-wide SNP genotypes for about 60% of the 666 donors, treating that subset as a discovery cohort. Five DR-DQ haplotypes were handled as single units for association and clustering, since linkage in the cohort was strong. In addition to the first cohort of around 670 subjects, a separate validation cohort of approximately 110 different subjects was used. Of the 300 to 500 genotyped donors, 70% to 90% were placed in the genetic ancestry cluster associated with self-reported Caucasian donors.

Libraries came from the immunoSEQ multiplex PCR assay. A mixture of 60 forward primers for TCR Vbeta segments and 13 reverse primers for TCR Jbeta segments was used in the multiplex PCR. A multiplex PCR assay on genomic DNA amplified the CDR3 region of rearranged TCR beta genes. On the Illumina HiSeq System, the amplified TCR beta libraries were sequenced as 87-base-pair reads. Concerning the study's data processing: A later analysis counted about 76 million unique TCR beta chains across the 550 to 700 repertoires, and some 11 million of these chains were shared by at least two donors. Raw reads were error-corrected and collapsed into unique sequences with a nearest-neighbor algorithm that merged closely related sequences to remove PCR and sequencing errors. Alignment of CDR3 sequences to IMGT reference sequences was used to assign V, D and J gene segments. For a sequence to be retained, at least a six-nucleotide match to both a V gene segment and a J gene segment was required. Rearrangements were classified as productive when the CDR3 lacked stop codons and remained in frame with V and J, and all other rearrangements were classified as non-productive. CDR3 was defined by IMGT convention, running from the second conserved V-encoded cysteine to the conserved J-encoded phenylalanine. The earlier analysis of 587 of the donors excluded sequences that lacked an unambiguous match to a single V gene segment. An earlier analysis of under 750 of the donors called V segments functional above 56.7% productive rearrangements and segregating when the between-donor standard deviation exceeded 5%. A statistical classification framework was built for diagnosing cytomegalovirus status from the catalog of TCR beta chain sequences. In a later analysis, TCR nucleotide sequences were compared against IMGT/GENE-DB human TR gene sequences so that V and J genes could be assigned. The TCRdist pipeline was used in a later analysis to assign CDR3 sequences and most-parsimonious VDJ recombination scenarios. In a later analysis, every TCR beta chain was defined by the combination of its CDR3 amino acid sequence and its V-gene family, and reads without a unique V-gene family were dropped. In a later analysis, 500 to 650 highly shared, low-generation-probability nucleotide sequences were removed to address suspected cross-contamination and a sequencing artifact. For each public chain, a later analysis derived a clonal expansion index from normalized ranks of inferred template counts within each repertoire. Generation probabilities in a later analysis came from a VDJ recombination model fitted to out-of-frame rearrangements, and those results were checked against IGoR. Hypergeometric tests were used in a later analysis to score TCR-TCR, TCR-HLA and TCR-CMV co-occurrence, with a repertoire-size bias correction applied to the TCR pairs. False discovery rates were estimated in a later analysis by permuting HLA or CMV assignments 20 times. In a later analysis, co-occurring TCRs were grouped using DBSCAN, and TCRdist sequence similarity was added for clustering within HLA-allele-positive subsets. Repertoires with fewer than 30,000 or more than 120,000 public chains were left out of co-occurrence clustering, as were five repertoires with anomalous nucleotide sharing. In its TCRdb copy, this immuneACCESS table keeps in-frame sequences only and misses some clones. Where compared with another copy, unresolved V genes explain less than half of these, and the others have no known cause. The D gene and trimming were derived from the DNA, and the V and J assignments and clone size from that table. This sample has about 200,000 clones in its table, and more than 60% of those were observed once. Of the sample, less than 2.5% falls within the top ten clones.

A distance of 11 bases separates the germline ends of V and J, which lose 1 base and 2 bases respectively. Taken from cysteine to phenylalanine, the CDR3 has 15 residues. Solely the CDR3 DNA is kept, with 45 bases framed from the first base. CDR1 and CDR2 are read off the germline V gene as SGHTA and FQGNSA. Study-wide findings and limitations: A later genetic analysis reported fewer N-insertions in productive TCRs among donors in an Asian-associated ancestry cluster than the roughly 700-donor mean. In this cohort, only TCR beta chains were sequenced, and detectable features were limited by the absence of alpha or paired-chain data. In a later analysis, TCR association rates were found to vary across HLA loci, with the most associated TCRs seen for DRB1 alleles and the fewest for HLA-C alleles. Roughly uniform sequencing depth across donors was assumed in presence/absence analyses, although this assumption may not hold. In a later analysis, several top co-occurrence clusters were reported to appear linked to parvovirus B19, influenza, CMV and Epstein-Barr virus. Approximately 16 rarely observed V segments, including chromosome 9 orphons, were excluded from the earlier analysis of approximately 500 of the donors because counts were too low. A few of the identified cytomegalovirus-associated TCR beta chains were confirmed in vitro to be specific for cytomegalovirus antigens. For the cohort, immune exposure information was limited to CMV serostatus. Broadly in line with IMGT annotations, most TCR beta V segments showed up in productive rearrangements about 87% or about 30% of the time in an earlier analysis of approximately 640 of the donors. The classifier was reported to diagnose cytomegalovirus status with high specificity and sensitivity in both the original cohort and the validation cohort. A later genetic analysis associated a missense DCLRE1C variant with V-gene and J-gene trimming of TCR beta chains, and an independent cohort replicated the association. When HLA alleles, especially DR and DQ, strongly co-occurred, TCR associations were difficult to assign to individual alleles. A later analysis associated 15,000 to 20,000 TCR beta sequences with specific HLA alleles at a false discovery rate of 0.05. A cluster of highly shared sequence variants was judged likely to be a technical artifact of the sequencing pipeline. A further reported finding was that TCR beta sequences accurately predicted the HLA-A and HLA-B alleles for most subjects in the first cohort. Correlated functional status among segregating V segments might reflect linkage disequilibrium, but an unknown experimental factor could not be ruled out. Across donors, most TCR sequences were observed very rarely, whereas some public TCRs were present in many individuals. Compared with equally common non-associated chains, HLA-associated TCR beta chains in a later analysis were more clonally expanded and had lower generation probabilities. In the study, around 160 TCR beta chains were listed as associated with cytomegalovirus. Some IMGT-functional V segments, including TRBV6-2 and TRBV6-3, could not be distinguished by the 87-base-pair reads and were therefore excluded. HLA typing was unavailable for some donors at each locus, so association tests used only the typed subset. In a later analysis, most CMV-associated TCR beta chains were found to appear HLA-restricted, with HLA associations seemingly driven largely by CMV exposure. The authors suggested that the approach could potentially be generalized to other disease states and immunological phenotypes.

The cohort comprised around 700 healthy bone marrow donors. At the time of sampling, all cohort members were nominally healthy, though unrecorded immune exposures were likely present. The donor tested CMV seropositive, placing the donor among the roughly 300 seropositive members of the cohort. Every donor gave a peripheral blood sample, and the peripheral blood mononuclear cells from that sample were used for TCR beta sequencing. The Qiagen DNeasy Blood Extraction Kit was used to extract genomic DNA from the blood cell samples. To note about this clone: Its antigen remains undetermined. The input lacks base qualities; no much larger clone sits a single base away. The same CDR3 can be traced to other DNA sequences in this sample.

The TCR sequence derives from a woman in her 30s in good health and CMV-seropositive. The sample comprised PBMCs. In this chain, TRBV7-2 is recombined with TRBJ1-1; matching of 5 bases hints at TRBD1 as the D gene. For the CDR3, the sequence is CASSLVGRVNTEAFF. The bases are TGTGCCAGCAGCTTAGTAGGCAGGGTTAACACTGAAGCTTTCTTT.